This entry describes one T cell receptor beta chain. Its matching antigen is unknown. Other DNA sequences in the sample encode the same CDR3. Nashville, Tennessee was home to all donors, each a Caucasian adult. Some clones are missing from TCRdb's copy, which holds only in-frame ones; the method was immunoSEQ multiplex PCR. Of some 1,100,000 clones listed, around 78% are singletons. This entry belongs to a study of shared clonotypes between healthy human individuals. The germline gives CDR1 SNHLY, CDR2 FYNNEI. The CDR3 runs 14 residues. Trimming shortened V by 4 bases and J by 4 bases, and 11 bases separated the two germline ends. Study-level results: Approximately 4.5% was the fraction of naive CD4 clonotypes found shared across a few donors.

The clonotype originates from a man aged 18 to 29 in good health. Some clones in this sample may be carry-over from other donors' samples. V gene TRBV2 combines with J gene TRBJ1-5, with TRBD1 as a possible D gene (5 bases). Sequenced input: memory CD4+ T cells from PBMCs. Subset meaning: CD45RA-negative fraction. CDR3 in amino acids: CASSVSRVNQPQHF. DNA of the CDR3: TGTGCCAGCAGTGTTTCCAGGGTTAATCAGCCCCAGCATTTT.